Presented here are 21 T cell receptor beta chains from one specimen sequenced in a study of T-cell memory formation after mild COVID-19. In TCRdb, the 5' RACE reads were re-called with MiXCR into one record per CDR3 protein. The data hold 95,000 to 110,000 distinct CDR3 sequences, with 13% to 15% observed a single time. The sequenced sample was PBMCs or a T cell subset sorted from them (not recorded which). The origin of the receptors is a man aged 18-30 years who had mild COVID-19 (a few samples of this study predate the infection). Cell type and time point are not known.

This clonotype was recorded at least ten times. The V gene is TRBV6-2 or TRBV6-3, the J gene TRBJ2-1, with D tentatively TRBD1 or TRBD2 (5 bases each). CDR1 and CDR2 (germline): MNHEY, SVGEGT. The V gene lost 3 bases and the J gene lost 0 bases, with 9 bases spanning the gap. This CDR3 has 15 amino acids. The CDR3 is CASSYEGPSYNEQFF. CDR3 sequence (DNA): TGTGCCAGCAGTTATGAGGGGCCCTCCTACAATGAGCAGTTCTTC.

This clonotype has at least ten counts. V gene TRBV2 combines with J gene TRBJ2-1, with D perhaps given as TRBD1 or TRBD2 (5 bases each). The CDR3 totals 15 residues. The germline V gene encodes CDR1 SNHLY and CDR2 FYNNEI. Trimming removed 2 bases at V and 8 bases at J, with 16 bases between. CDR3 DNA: TGTGCCAGCAGTGAACGGGGCCGTTCGAGAGATGAGCAGTTCTTC. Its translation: CASSERGRSRDEQFF.

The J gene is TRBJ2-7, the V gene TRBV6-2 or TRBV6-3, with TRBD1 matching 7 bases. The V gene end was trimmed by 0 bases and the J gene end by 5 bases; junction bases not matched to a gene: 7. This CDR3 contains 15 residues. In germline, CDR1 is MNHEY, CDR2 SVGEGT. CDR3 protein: CASSYSATGFHEQYF. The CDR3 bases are TGTGCCAGCAGTTACTCGGCGACAGGGTTCCACGAGCAGTACTTC.

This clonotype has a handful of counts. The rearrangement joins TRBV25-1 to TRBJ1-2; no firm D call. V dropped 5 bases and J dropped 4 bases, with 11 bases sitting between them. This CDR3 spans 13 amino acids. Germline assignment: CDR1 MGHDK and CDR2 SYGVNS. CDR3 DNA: TGTGCCAGCAGTCTCGGTGTGGTCTATGGCTACACCTTC. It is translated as CASSLGVVYGYTF.

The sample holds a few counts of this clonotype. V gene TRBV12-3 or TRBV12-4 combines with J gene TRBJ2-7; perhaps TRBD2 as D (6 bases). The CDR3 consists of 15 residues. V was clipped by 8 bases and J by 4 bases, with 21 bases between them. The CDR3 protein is CASGRTPGTGYEQYF. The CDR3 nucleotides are TGTGCCAGCGGCCGAACCCCCGGGACTGGTTACGAGCAGTACTTC.

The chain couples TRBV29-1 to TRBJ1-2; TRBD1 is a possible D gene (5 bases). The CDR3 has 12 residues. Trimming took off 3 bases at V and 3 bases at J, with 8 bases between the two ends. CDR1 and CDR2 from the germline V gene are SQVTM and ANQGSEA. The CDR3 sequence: CSVDAGYYGYTF. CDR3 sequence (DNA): TGCAGCGTTGACGCAGGGTACTATGGCTACACCTTC.

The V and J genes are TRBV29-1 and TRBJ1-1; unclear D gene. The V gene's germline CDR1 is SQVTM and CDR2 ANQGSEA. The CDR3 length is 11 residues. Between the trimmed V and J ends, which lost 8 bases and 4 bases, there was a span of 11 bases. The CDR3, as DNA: TGCAGCCTCTGGGTGGGCACTGAAGCTTTCTTT. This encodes CSLWVGTEAFF. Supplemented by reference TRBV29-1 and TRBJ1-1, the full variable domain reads SAVISQKPSRDICQRGTSLTIQCQVDSQVTMMFWYRQQPGQSLTLIATANQGSEATYESGFVIDKFPISRPNLTFSTLTVSNMSPEDSSIYLCSLWVGTEAFFGQGTRLTVV.

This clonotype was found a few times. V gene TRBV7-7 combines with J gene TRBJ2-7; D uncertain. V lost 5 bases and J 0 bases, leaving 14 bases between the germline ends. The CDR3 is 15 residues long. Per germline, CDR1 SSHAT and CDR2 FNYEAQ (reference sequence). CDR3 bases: TGTGCCAGCAGCCCCGGTGAAGCGAGCTCCTACGAGCAGTACTTC. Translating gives CASSPGEASSYEQYF.

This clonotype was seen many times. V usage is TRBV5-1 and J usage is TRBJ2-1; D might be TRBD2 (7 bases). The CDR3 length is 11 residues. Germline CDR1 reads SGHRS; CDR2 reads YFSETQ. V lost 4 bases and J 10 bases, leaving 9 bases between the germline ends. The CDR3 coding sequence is TGCGCCAGCAGCAGCGGGACAGAGCAGTTCTTC. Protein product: CASSSGTEQFF.

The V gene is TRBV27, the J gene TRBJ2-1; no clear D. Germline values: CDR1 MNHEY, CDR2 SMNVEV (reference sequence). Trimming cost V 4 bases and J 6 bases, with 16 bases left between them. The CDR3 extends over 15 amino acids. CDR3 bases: TGTGCCAGCAGTTCCAGATGCCACGCCGGCAATGAGCAGTTCTTC. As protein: CASSSRCHAGNEQFF.

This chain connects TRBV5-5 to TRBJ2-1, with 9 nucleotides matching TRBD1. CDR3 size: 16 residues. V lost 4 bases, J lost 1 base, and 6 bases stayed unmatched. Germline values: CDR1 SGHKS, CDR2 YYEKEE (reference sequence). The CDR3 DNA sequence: TGTGCCAGCAGCAACACCGGGACAGGGTCCTACAATGAGCAGTTCTTC. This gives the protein CASSNTGTGSYNEQFF.

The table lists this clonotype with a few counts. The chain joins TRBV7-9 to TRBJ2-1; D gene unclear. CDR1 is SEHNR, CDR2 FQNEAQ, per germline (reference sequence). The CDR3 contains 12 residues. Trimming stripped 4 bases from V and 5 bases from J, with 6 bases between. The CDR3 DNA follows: TGTGCCAGCAGCTCGTTCAACAATGAGCAGTTCTTC. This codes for CASSSFNNEQFF.

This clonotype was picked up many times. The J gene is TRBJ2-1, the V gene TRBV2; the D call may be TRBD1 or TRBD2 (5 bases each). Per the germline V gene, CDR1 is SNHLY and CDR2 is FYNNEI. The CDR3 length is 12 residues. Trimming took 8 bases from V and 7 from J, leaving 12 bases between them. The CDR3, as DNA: TGTGCCAGCGGGGGTATTGGGAATGAGCAGTTCTTC. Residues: CASGGIGNEQFF.

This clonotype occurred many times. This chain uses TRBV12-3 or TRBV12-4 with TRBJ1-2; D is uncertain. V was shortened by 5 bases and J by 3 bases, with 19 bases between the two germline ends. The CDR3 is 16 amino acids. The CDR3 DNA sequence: TGTGCCAGCAGTCCAACCGGGCCTCAGACCTACTATGGCTACACCTTC. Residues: CASSPTGPQTYYGYTF.

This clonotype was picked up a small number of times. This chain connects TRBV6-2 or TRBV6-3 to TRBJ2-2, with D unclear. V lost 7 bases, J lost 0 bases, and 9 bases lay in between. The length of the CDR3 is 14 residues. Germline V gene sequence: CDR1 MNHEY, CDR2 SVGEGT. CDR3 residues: CASTPSANTGELFF. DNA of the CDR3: TGTGCCAGCACGCCGTCGGCGAACACCGGGGAGCTGTTTTTT.

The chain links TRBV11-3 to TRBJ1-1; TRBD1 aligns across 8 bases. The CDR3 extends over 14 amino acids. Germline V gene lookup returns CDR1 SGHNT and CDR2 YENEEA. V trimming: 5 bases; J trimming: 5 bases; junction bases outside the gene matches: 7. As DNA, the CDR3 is TGTGCCAGCAGCGACAGGGGAGCGGGTACTGAAGCTTTCTTT. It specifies CASSDRGAGTEAFF.

This CDR3 reads CASSPGGGTADTQYF. As DNA, the CDR3 is TGTGCCAGCAGCCCAGGGGGGGGAACGGCAGATACGCAGTATTTT. The V call is TRBV9, the J call TRBJ2-3; D assignment may be TRBD1 or TRBD2 (7 bases each). CDR3 length: 15 residues. Between the trimmed V and J ends, which lost 4 bases and 4 bases, there was a span of 16 bases. Germline V gene data show CDR1 as SGDLS and CDR2 as YYNGEE. Based on the CDR3 plus reference TRBV9 and TRBJ2-3, the full variable domain is DSGVTQTPKHLITATGQRVTLRCSPRSGDLSVYWYQQSLDQGLQFLIQYYNGEERAKGNILERFSAQQFPDLHSELNLSSLELGDSALYFCASSPGGGTADTQYFGPGTRLTVL.

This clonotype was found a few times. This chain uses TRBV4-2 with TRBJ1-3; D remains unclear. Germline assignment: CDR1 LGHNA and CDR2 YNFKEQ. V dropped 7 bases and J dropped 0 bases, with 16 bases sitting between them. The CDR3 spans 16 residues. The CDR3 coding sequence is TGTGCCAGCACTTCTAAGCGATCTATCTCTGGAAACACCATATATTTT. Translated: CASTSKRSISGNTIYF.

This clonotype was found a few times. The CDR3 loop is CASSLGGARSEQYV. The CDR3 DNA is TGTGCCAGCAGCTTGGGGGGAGCTCGGAGCGAGCAGTACGTC. The chain has TRBV7-9 and TRBJ2-7; tentatively, D is TRBD2 (6 bases). Germline values: CDR1 SEHNR, CDR2 FQNEAQ (reference sequence). The CDR3 length is 14 residues. Trimming removed 3 bases at V and 6 bases at J, with 15 bases between.

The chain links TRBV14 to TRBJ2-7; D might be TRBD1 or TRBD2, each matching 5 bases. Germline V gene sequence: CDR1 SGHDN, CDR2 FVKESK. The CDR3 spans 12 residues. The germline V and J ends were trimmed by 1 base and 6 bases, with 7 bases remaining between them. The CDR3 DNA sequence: TGTGCCAGCAGCCAAGTGAGGGGCGAGCAGTACGTC. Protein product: CASSQVRGEQYV.

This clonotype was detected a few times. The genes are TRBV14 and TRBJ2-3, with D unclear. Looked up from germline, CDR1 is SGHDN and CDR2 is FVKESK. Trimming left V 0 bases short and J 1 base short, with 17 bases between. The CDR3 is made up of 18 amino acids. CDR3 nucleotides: TGTGCCAGCAGCCAAGAGAGCCCCTTAGGGATTGGCACAGATACGCAGTATTTT. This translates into CASSQESPLGIGTDTQYF. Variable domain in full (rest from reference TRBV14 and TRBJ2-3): EAGVTQFPSHSVIEKGQTVTLRCDPISGHDNLYWYRRVMGKEIKFLLHFVKESKQDESGMPNNRFLAERTGGTYSTLKVQPAELEDSGVYFCASSQESPLGIGTDTQYFGPGTRLTVL.